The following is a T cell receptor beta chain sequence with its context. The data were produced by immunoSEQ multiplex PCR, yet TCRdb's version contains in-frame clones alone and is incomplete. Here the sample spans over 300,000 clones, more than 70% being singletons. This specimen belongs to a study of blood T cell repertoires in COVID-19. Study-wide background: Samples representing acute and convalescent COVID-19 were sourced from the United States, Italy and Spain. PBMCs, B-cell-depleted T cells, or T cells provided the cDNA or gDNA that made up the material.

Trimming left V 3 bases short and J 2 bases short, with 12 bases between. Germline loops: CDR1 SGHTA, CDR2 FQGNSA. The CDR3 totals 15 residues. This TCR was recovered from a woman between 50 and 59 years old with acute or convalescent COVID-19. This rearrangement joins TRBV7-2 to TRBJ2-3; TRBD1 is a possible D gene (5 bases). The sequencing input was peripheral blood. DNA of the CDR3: TGTGCCAGCAGCTTCGACAGTCTATACACAGATACGCAGTATTTT. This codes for CASSFDSLYTDTQYF. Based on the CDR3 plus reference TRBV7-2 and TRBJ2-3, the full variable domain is GAGVSQSPSNKVTEKGKDVELRCDPISGHTALYWYRQSLGQGLEFLIYFQGNSAPDKSGLPSDRFSAERTGGSVSTLTIQRTQQEDSAVYLCASSFDSLYTDTQYFGPGTRLTVL.